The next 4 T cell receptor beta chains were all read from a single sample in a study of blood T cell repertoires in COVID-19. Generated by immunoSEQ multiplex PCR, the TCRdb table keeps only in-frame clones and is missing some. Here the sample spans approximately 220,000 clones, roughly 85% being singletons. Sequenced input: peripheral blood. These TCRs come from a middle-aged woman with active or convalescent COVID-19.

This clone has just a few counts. The CDR3 DNA reads as TGCAGCGTTGGGTTACAGGGCCGGATGAACACTGAAGCTTTCTTT. Amino acids: CSVGLQGRMNTEAFF. The chain employs TRBV29-1 and TRBJ1-1; D possibly corresponds to TRBD1 (6 bases). Germline CDR1 reads SQVTM; CDR2 reads ANQGSEA. Trimming cost V 4 bases and J 0 bases, with 15 bases left between them. This CDR3 is built from 15 residues. The full variable domain, its missing parts supplied by reference TRBV29-1 and TRBJ1-1, is SAVISQKPSRDICQRGTSLTIQCQVDSQVTMMFWYRQQPGQSLTLIATANQGSEATYESGFVIDKFPISRPNLTFSTLTVSNMSPEDSSIYLCSVGLQGRMNTEAFFGQGTRLTVV.

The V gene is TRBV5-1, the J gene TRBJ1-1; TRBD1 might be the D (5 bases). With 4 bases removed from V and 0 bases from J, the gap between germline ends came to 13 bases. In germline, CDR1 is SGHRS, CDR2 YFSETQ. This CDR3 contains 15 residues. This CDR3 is CASSGGDGLNTEAFF. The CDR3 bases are TGCGCCAGCAGCGGGGGGGACGGGTTGAACACTGAAGCTTTCTTT.

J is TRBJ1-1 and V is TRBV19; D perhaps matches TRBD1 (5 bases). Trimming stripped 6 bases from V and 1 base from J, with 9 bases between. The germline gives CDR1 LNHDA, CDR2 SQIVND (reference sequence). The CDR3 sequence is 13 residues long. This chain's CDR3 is CASRTDGNTEAFF. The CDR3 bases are TGTGCCAGTAGGACAGATGGGAACACTGAAGCTTTCTTT.

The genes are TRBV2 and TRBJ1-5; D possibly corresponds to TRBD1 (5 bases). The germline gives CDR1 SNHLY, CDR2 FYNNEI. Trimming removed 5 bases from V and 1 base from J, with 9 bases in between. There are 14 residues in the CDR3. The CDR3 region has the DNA TGTGCCAGCAGTACAGGTGAGAGCAATCAGCCCCAGCATTTT. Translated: CASSTGESNQPQHF.